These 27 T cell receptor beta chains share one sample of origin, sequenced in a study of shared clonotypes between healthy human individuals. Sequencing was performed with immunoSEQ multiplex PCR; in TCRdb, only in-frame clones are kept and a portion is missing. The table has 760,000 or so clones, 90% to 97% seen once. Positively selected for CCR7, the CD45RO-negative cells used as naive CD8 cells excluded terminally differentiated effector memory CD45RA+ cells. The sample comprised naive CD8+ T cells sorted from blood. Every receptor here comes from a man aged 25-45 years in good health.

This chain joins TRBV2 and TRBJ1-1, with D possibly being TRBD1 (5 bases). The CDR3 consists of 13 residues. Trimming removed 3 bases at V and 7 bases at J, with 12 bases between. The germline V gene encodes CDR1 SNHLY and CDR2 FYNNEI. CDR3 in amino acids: CASSDPNRNEAFF. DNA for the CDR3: TGTGCCAGCAGTGACCCTAACAGGAATGAAGCTTTCTTT.

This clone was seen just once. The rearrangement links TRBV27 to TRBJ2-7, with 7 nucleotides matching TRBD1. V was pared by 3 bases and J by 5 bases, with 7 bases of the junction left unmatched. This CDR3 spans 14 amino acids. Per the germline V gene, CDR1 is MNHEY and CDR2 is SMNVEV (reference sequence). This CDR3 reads CASSFNDRANEQYF. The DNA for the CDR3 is TGTGCCAGCAGTTTCAACGACAGGGCCAACGAGCAGTACTTC.

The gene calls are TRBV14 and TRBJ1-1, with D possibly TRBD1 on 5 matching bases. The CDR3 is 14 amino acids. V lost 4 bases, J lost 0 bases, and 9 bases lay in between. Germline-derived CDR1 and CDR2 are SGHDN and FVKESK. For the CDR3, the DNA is TGTGCCAGCAGCCCCAGGGCTATGAACACTGAAGCTTTCTTT. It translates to CASSPRAMNTEAFF.

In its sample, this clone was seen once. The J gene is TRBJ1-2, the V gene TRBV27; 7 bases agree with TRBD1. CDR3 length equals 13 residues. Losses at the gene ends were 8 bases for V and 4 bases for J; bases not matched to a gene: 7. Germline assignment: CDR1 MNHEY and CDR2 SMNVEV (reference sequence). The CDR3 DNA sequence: TGTGCCAGCCGGGACAGTCCCATCTATGGCTACACCTTC. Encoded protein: CASRDSPIYGYTF.

Written as DNA, the CDR3 is TGTGCCAGCAGTTTTCTGACTAGCGGGAGTATCCACGAGCAGTACTTC. It codes for CASSFLTSGSIHEQYF. The chain carries TRBV28 and TRBJ2-7; 12 bases are shared with TRBD2. J was trimmed by 5 bases and V by 3 bases; bases with no gene match: 8. The CDR3 extends over 16 amino acids. Germline V gene lookup returns CDR1 MDHEN and CDR2 SYDVKM.

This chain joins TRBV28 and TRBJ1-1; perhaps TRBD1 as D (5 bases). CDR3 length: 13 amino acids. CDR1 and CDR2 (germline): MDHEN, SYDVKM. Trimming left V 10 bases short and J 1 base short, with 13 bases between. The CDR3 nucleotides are TGTGCCACGACCGGACAATCGAACACTGAAGCTTTCTTT. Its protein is CATTGQSNTEAFF.

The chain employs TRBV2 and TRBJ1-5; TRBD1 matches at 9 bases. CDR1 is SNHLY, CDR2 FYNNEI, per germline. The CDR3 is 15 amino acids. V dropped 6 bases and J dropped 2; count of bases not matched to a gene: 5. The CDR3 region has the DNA TGTGCCAGCAGGGACCGACAGGGGGGCAATCAGCCCCAGCATTTT. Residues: CASRDRQGGNQPQHF.

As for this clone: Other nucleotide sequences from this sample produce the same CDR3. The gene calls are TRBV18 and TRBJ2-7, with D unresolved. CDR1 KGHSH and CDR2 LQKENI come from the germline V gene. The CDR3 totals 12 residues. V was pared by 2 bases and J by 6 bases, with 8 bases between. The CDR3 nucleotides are TGTGCCAGCTCACCAGGCAGCCCCGAGCAGTACTTC. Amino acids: CASSPGSPEQYF.

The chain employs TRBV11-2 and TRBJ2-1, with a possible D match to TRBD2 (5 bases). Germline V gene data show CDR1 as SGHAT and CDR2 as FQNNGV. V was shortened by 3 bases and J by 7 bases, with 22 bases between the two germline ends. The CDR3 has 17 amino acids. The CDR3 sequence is CASSFGWAGDPLNEQFF. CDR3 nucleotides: TGTGCCAGCAGCTTTGGGTGGGCGGGTGACCCTTTAAATGAGCAGTTCTTC.

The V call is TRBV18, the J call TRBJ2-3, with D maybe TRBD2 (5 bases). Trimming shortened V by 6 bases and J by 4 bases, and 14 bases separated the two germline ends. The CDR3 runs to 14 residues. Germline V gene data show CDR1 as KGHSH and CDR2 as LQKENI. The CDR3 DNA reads TGTGCCAGCTCCCCAGCGGCTCGGGCAGATACGCAGTATTTT. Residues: CASSPAARADTQYF.

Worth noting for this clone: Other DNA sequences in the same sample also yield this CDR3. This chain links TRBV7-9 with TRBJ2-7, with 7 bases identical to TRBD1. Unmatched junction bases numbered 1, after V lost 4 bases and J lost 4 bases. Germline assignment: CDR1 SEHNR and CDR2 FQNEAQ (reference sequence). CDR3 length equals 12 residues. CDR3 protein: CASSYRGYEQYF. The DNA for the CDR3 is TGTGCCAGCAGCTACAGGGGTTACGAGCAGTACTTC. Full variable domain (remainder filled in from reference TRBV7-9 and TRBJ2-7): DTGVSQNPRHKITKRGQNVTFRCDPISEHNRLYWYRQTLGQGPEFLTYFQNEAQLEKSRLLSDRFSAERPKGSFSTLEIQRTEQGDSAMYLCASSYRGYEQYFGPGTRLTVT.

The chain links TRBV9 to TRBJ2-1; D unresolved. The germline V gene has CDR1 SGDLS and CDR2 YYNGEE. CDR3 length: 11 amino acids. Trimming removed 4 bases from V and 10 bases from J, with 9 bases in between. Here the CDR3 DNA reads TGTGCCAGCAGCCCCGGGCGGGAGCAGTTCTTC. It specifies CASSPGREQFF.

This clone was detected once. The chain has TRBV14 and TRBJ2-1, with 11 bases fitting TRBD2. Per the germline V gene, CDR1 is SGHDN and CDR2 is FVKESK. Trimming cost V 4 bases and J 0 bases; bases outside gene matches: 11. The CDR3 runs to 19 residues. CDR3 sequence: CASSPKVAGGSSSYNEQFF. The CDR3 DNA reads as TGTGCCAGCAGCCCGAAGGTAGCGGGAGGGTCTAGCTCCTACAATGAGCAGTTCTTC. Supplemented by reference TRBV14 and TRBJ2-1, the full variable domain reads EAGVTQFPSHSVIEKGQTVTLRCDPISGHDNLYWYRRVMGKEIKFLLHFVKESKQDESGMPNNRFLAERTGGTYSTLKVQPAELEDSGVYFCASSPKVAGGSSSYNEQFFGPGTRLTVL.

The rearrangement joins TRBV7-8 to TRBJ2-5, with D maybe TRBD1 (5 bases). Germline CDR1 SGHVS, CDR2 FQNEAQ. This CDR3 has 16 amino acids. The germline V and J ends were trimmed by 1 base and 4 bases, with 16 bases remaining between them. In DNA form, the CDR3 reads TGTGCCAGCAGCTTAGGAACACAGGCCTCCCTAGAGACCCAGTACTTC. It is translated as CASSLGTQASLETQYF. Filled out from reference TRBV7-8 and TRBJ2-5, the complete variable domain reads GAGVSQSPRYKVAKRGQDVALRCDPISGHVSLFWYQQALGQGPEFLTYFQNEAQLDKSGLPSDRFFAERPEGSVSTLKIQRTQQEDSAVYLCASSLGTQASLETQYFGPGTRLLVL.

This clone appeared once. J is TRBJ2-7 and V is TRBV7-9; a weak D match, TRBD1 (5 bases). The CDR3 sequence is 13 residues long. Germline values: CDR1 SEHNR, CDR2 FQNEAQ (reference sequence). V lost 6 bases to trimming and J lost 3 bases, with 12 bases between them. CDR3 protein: CASSLRGGYEQYF. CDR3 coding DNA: TGTGCCAGCAGTTTAAGGGGTGGCTACGAGCAGTACTTC. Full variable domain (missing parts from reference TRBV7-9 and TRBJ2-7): DTGVSQNPRHKITKRGQNVTFRCDPISEHNRLYWYRQTLGQGPEFLTYFQNEAQLEKSRLLSDRFSAERPKGSFSTLEIQRTEQGDSAMYLCASSLRGGYEQYFGPGTRLTVT.

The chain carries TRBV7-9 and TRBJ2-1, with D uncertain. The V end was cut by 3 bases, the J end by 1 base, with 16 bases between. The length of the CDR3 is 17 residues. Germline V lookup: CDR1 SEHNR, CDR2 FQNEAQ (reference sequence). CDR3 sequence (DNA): TGTGCCAGCAGCTTTCTGGAACTCGCGTCATCCTACAATGAGCAGTTCTTC. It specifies CASSFLELASSYNEQFF.

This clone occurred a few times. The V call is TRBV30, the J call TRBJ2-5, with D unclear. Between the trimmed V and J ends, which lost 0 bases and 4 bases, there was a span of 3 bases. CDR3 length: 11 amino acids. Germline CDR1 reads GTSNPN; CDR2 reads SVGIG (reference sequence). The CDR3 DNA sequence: TGTGCCTGGAGTGTATTAGAGACCCAGTACTTC. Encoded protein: CAWSVLETQYF.

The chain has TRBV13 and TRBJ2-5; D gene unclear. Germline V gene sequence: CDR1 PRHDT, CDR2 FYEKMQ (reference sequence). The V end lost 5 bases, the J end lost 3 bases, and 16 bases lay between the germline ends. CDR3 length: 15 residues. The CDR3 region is CASSTTVRGEETQYF. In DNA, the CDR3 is TGTGCCAGCAGCACCACCGTTCGTGGAGAAGAGACCCAGTACTTC.

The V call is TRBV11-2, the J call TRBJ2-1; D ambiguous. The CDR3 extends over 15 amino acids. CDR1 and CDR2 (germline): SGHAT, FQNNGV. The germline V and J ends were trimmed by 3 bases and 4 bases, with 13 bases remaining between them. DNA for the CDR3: TGTGCCAGCAGCTTGGGGTCGGCCTCATACAATGAGCAGTTCTTC. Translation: CASSLGSASYNEQFF.

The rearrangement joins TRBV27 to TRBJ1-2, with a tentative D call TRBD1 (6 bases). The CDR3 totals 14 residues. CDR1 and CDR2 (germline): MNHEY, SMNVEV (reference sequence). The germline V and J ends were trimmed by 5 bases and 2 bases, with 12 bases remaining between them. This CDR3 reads CASSPGGPNYGYTF. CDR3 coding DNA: TGTGCCAGCAGTCCTGGGGGGCCCAACTATGGCTACACCTTC.

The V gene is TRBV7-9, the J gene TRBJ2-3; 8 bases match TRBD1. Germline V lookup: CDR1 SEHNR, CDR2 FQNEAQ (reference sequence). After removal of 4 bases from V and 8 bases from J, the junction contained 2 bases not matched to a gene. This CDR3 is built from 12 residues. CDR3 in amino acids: CASSSDRGTQYF. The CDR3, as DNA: TGTGCCAGCAGCTCCGACAGGGGTACGCAGTATTTT.

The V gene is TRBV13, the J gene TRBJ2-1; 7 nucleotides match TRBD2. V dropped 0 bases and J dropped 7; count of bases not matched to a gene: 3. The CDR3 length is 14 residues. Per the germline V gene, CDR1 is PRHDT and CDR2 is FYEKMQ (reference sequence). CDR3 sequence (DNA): TGTGCCAGCAGCTTAGGGACTAGCATAAATGAGCAGTTCTTC. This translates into CASSLGTSINEQFF.

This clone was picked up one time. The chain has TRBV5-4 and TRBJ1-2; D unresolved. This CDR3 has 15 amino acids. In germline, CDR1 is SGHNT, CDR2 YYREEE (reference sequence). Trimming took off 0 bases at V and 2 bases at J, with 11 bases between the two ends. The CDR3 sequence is CASSLVAHRNYGYTF. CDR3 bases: TGTGCCAGCAGCTTGGTAGCGCACAGAAACTATGGCTACACCTTC.

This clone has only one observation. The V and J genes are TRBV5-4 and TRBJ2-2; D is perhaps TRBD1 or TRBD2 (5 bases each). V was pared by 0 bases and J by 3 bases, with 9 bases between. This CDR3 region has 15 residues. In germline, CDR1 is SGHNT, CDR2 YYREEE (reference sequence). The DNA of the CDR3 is TGTGCCAGCAGCTTGGTGGGGGTCGACACCGGGGAGCTGTTTTTT. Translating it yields CASSLVGVDTGELFF.

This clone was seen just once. Here the CDR3 reads CASSLGQGAHYEQYF. As DNA, the CDR3 is TGTGCCAGCAGCTTAGGCCAGGGGGCGCACTACGAGCAGTACTTC. This sequence joins TRBV7-6 and TRBJ2-7, with 8 bases lining up with TRBD1. The CDR3 sequence is 15 residues long. Germline-derived CDR1 and CDR2 are SGHVS and FNYEAQ. Germline trimming cut 1 base from V and 3 bases from J; bases unmatched to any gene: 5.

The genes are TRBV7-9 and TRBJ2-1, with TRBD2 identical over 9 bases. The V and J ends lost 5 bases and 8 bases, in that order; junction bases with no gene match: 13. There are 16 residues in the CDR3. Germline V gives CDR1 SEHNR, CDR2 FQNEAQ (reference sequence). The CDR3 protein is CASSPQEGSGSDEQFF. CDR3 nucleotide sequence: TGTGCCAGCAGCCCACAGGAAGGTAGCGGGAGTGATGAGCAGTTCTTC.

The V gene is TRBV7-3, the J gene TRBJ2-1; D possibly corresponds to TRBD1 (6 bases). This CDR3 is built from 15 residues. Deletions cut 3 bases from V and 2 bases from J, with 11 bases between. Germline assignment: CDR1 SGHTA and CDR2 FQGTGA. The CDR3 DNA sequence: TGTGCCAGCAGCTTGTTACAGGGCACCTACAATGAGCAGTTCTTC. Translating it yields CASSLLQGTYNEQFF.